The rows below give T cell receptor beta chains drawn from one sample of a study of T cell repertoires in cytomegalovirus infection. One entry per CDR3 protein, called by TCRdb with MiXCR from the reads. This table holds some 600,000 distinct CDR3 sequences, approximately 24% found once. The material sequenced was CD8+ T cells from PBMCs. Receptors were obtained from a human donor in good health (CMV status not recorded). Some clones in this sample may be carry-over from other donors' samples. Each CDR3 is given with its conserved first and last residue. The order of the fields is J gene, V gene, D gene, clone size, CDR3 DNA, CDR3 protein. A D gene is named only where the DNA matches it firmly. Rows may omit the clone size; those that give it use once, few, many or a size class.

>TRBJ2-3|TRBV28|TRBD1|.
TGTGCCAGCAGTTTCAGGACAGGGCGGGTGAAACTAACTAGCACAGATACGCAGTATTTT
CASSFRTGRVKLTSTDTQYF
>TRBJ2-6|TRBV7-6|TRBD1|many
TGTGCCAGCAGCGCCATGACAGGGTCTGGGGCCAACGTCCTGACTTTC
CASSAMTGSGANVLTF
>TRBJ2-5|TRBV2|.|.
TGTGCCAGCAGAGGACCAAGGGAGACCCAGTACTTC
CASRGPRETQYF
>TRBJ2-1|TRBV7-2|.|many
TGTGCCAGCAGCTTGGGCGGCTGGCAGTTCTTC
CASSLGGWQFF
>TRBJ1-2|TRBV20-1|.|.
TGCAGTGTTGAGGAGCGCAACTATGGCTACACCTTC
CSVEERNYGYTF
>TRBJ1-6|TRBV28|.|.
TGTGCCAGCAGTTTGGGCTACTGGGGAGGAATGAGCAATTCACCCCTCCACTTT
CASSLGYWGGMSNSPLHF
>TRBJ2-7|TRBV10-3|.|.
TGTGCCATCAGTCCAGGGCTCCACGAGCAGTACTTC
CAISPGLHEQYF
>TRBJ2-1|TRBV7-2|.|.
TGTGCCAGCAGCACCATAGAATACAATGAGCAGTTCTTC
CASSTIEYNEQFF
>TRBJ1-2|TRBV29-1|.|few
TGCAGCGTTGTGACACCTTATGGCTACACCTTC
CSVVTPYGYTF
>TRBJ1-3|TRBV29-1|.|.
TGCAGCGTCAGGGTAGAGTCTGGAAACACCATATATTTT
CSVRVESGNTIYF
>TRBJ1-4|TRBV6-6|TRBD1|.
TGTGCCAGCGGTTACGCGGACAGGCTTAATGAAAAACTGTTTTTT
CASGYADRLNEKLFF
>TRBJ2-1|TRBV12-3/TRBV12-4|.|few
TGTGCCAGCAGTTTCGTCGGGGCTGAGCAGTTCTTC
CASSFVGAEQFF
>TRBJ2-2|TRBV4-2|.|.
TGTGCCAGCAGCCAAGAAAGAGGGAAAGTAGACGGGGAGCTGTTTTTT
CASSQERGKVDGELFF
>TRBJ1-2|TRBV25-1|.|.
TGTGCCAGCAGTGAATTCAACCTAGGGGTGGTGGATGGCTACACCTTC
CASSEFNLGVVDGYTF
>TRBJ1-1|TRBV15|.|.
TGTGCCACCAGCATTGGGGTGACTGAAGCTTTCTTT
CATSIGVTEAFF
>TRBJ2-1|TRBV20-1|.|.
TGCAGTGCTAGATACTTCAGGGTCCCGGCAGGCGATGAGCAGTTCTTC
CSARYFRVPAGDEQFF
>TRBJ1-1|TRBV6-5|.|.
TGTGCCAGCAGTTACTTGCCCTTCTTACTGAACACTGAAGCTTTCTTT
CASSYLPFLLNTEAFF
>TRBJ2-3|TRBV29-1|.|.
TGCAGCGTTGAAGTATTCACAGATACGCAGTATTTT
CSVEVFTDTQYF
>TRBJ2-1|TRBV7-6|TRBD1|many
TGTGCCAGCAGCTTAACAGGGGGCTCCTACAATGAGCAGTTCTTC
CASSLTGGSYNEQFF
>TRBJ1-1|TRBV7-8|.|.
TGTGCCAGCAGCTTAGAGGGGGGGGGGTTCACTGAAGCTTTCTTT
CASSLEGGGFTEAFF
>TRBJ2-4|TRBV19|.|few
TGTGCCAGTAGTCAGTTGGTAGGCCAAAACATTCAGTACTTC
CASSQLVGQNIQYF
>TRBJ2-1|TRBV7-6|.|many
TGTGCCAGCAGCTTCGTTTTTGGGGGCGGCAATGAGCAGTTCTTC
CASSFVFGGGNEQFF
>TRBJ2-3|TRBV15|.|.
TGTGCCACCAGCAATCTCCAGGCCTCCACAGATACGCAGTATTTT
CATSNLQASTDTQYF
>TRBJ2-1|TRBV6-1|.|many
TGTGCCAGCAGTGCACGGGAGCAGTTCTTC
CASSAREQFF
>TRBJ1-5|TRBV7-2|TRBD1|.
TGTACCAGCAGCGAAGGGAGGGGGCCAGTGAGTCAGCCCCAGCATTTT
CTSSEGRGPVSQPQHF
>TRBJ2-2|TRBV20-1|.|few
TGCAGTGCTAGCCCTCGGTCCTCCGGGGAGCTGTTTTTT
CSASPRSSGELFF
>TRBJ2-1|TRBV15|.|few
TGTGCCACCAGCAGCAGACAGGCCTTATACAATGAGCAGTTCTTC
CATSSRQALYNEQFF
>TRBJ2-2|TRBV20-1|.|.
TGCAGTGCTAGAGATCTAGACAGAGACACCGGGGAGCTGTTTTTT
CSARDLDRDTGELFF
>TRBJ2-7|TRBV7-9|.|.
TGTGCCAGCAGCTCCGGCGGCCTACGGGGGATCTCCTACGAGCAGTACTTC
CASSSGGLRGISYEQYF
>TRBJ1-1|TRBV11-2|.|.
TGTGCCAGCAGCTTATGGGGTCGCGGGCTCATGAACACTGAAGCTTTCTTT
CASSLWGRGLMNTEAFF
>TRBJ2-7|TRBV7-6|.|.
TGTGCCAACAGCTTTACTAGGGGGGAAAGGGGACGGCTTTACGAGCAGTACTTC
CANSFTRGERGRLYEQYF
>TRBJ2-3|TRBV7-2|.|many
TGTGCCAGCAGCTACGATCAGGACACGGCCCTCCCCACAGATACGCAGTATTTT
CASSYDQDTALPTDTQYF
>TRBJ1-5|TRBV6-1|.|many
TGTGCCAGCAGTTATCCTATCTTCGAAGGTCAGCCCCAGCATTTT
CASSYPIFEGQPQHF
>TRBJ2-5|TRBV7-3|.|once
TGTGCCAGCAGCCCCCGACCGGAGACCCAGTACTTC
CASSPRPETQYF
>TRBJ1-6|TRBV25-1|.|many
TGTGCCAGCAGTGGTTGGGGGGCTTCACCCCTCCACTTT
CASSGWGASPLHF
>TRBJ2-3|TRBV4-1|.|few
TGCGCCAGCAGCCAAGTTCTAGCGTCGGACACAGATACGCAGTATTTT
CASSQVLASDTDTQYF
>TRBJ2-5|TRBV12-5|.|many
TGTGCTAGTGGTTTGGGGCCGCTAATTCAAGAGACCCAGTACTTC
CASGLGPLIQETQYF